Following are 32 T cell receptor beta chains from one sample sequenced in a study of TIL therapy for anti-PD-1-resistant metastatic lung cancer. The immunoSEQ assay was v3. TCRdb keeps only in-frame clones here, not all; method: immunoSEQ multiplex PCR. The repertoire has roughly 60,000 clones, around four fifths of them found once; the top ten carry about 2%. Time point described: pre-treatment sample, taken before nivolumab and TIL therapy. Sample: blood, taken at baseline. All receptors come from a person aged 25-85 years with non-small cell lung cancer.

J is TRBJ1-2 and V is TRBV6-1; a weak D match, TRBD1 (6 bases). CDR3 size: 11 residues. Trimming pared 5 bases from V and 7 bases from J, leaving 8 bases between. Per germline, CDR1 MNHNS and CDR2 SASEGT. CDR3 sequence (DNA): TGTGCCAGCAGTCCCAGGGGTGGCTACACCTTC. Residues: CASSPRGGYTF.

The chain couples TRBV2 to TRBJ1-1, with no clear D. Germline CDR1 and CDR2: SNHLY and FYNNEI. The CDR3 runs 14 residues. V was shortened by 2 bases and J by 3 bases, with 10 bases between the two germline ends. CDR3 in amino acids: CASSERVGHTEAFF. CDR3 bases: TGTGCCAGCAGTGAAAGGGTCGGTCACACTGAAGCTTTCTTT.

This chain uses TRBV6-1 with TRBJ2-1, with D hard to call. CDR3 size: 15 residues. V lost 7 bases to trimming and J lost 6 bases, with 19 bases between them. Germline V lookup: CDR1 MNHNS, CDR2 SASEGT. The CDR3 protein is CASKRLEKRGNEQFF. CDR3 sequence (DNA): TGTGCCAGCAAAAGATTAGAGAAGAGAGGCAATGAGCAGTTCTTC.

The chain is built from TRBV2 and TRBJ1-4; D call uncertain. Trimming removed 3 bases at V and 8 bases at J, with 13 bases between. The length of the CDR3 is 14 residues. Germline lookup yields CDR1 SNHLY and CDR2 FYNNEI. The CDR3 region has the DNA TGTGCCAGCAGTGAGCACGGGTTACGAGAAAAACTGTTTTTT. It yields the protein CASSEHGLREKLFF.

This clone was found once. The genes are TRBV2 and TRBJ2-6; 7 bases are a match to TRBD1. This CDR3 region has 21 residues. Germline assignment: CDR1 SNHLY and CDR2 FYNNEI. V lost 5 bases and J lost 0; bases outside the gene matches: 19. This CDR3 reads CASSLRDSRIFVPSGANVLTF. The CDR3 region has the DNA TGTGCCAGCAGTTTACGGGACAGCCGGATCTTCGTTCCCTCTGGGGCCAACGTCCTGACTTTC.

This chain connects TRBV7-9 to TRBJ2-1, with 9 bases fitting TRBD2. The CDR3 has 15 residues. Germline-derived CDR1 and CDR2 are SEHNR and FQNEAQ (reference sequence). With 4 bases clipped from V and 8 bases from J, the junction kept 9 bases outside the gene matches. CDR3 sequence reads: CASSSSGSGSDEQFF. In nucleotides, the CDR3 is TGTGCCAGCAGCTCATCGGGTAGCGGGAGCGATGAGCAGTTCTTC.

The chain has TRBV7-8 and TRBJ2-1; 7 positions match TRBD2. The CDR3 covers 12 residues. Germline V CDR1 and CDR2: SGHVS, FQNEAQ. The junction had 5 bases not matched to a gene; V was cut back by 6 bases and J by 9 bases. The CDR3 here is CASSPWEGEQFF. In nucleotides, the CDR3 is TGTGCCAGCAGTCCCTGGGAGGGTGAGCAGTTCTTC. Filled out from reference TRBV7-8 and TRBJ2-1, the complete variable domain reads GAGVSQSPRYKVAKRGQDVALRCDPISGHVSLFWYQQALGQGPEFLTYFQNEAQLDKSGLPSDRFFAERPEGSVSTLKIQRTQQEDSAVYLCASSPWEGEQFFGPGTRLTVL.

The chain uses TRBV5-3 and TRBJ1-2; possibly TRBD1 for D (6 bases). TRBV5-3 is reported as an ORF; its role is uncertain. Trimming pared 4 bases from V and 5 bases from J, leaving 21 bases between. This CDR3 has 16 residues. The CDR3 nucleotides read TGTGCCAGAAGCGCCAGGACAGAAGGTCGGGGGTATGGCTACACCTTC. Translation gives CARSARTEGRGYGYTF.

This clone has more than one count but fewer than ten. The CDR3 DNA reads as TGTGCCAGCAGCCCGGGACAGGGTGATACGCAGTATTTT. Translating gives CASSPGQGDTQYF. The chain is built from TRBV7-3 and TRBJ2-3, with 9 bases identical to TRBD1. The J segment lost 6 bases and the V segment lost 5 bases, leaving 3 bases of the junction unmatched. The CDR3 runs to 13 residues. Looked up from germline, CDR1 is SGHTA and CDR2 is FQGTGA.

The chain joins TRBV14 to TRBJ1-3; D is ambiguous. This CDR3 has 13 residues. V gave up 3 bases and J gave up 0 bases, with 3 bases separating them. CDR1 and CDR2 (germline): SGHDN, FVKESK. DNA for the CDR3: TGTGCCAGCAGCCAGAGCTCTGGAAACACCATATATTTT. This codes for CASSQSSGNTIYF.

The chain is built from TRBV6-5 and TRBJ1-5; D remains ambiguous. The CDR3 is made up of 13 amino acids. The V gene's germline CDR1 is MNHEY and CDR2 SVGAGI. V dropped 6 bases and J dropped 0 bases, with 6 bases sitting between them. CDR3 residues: CASSQSSNQPQHF. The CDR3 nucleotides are TGTGCCAGCAGCCAGAGTAGCAATCAGCCCCAGCATTTT.

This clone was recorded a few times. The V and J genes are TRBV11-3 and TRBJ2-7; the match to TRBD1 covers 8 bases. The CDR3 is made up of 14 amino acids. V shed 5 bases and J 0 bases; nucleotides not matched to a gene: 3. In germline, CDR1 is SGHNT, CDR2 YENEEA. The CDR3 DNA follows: TGTGCCAGCAGCGGGGGACAGGTCTCCTACGAGCAGTACTTC. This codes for CASSGGQVSYEQYF.

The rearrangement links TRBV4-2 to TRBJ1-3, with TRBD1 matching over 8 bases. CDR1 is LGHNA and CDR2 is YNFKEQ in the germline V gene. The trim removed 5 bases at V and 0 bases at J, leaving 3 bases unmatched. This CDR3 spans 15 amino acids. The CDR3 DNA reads TGTGCCAGCAGCACACAGGGGGACTCTGGAAACACCATATATTTT. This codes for CASSTQGDSGNTIYF.

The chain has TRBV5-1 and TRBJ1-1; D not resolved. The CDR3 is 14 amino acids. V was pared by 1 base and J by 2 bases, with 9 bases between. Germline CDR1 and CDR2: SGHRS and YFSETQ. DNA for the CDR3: TGCGCCAGCAGCTTGTCAACCACAAACACTGAAGCTTTCTTT. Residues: CASSLSTTNTEAFF. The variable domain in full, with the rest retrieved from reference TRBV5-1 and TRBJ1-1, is KAGVTQTPRYLIKTRGQQVTLSCSPISGHRSVSWYQQTPGQGLQFLFEYFSETQRNKGNFPGRFSGRQFSNSRSEMNVSTLELGDSALYLCASSLSTTNTEAFFGQGTRLTVV.

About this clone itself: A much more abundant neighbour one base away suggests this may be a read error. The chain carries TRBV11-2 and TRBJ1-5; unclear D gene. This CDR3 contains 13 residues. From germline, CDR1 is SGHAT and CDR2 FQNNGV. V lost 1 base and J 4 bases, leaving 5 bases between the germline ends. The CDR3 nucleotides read TGTGCCAGCAGCTTAGCACAGAATCAGCCCCAGCATTTT. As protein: CASSLAQNQPQHF. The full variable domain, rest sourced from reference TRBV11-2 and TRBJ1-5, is EAGVAQSPRYKIIEKRQSVAFWCNPISGHATLYWYQQILGQGPKLLIQFQNNGVVDDSQLPKDRFSAERLKGVDSTLKIQPAKLEDSAVYLCASSLAQNQPQHFGDGTRLSIL.

CDR3 amino acids: CATSPEGIYGYTF. The DNA of the CDR3 is TGTGCCACCAGCCCAGAGGGGATCTATGGCTACACCTTC. The V call is TRBV15, the J call TRBJ1-2; D possibly corresponds to TRBD1 (5 bases). Germline-derived CDR1 and CDR2 are LNHNV and YYDKDF (reference sequence). This CDR3 comprises 13 residues. The V and J ends lost 5 bases and 4 bases respectively, with 11 bases between them. Together with reference TRBV15 and TRBJ1-2, the CDR3 gives the full variable domain: DAMVIQNPRYQVTQFGKPVTLSCSQTLNHNVMYWYQQKSSQAPKLLFHYYDKDFNNEADTPDNFQSRRPNTSFCFLDIRSPGLGDTAMYLCATSPEGIYGYTFGSGTRLTVV.

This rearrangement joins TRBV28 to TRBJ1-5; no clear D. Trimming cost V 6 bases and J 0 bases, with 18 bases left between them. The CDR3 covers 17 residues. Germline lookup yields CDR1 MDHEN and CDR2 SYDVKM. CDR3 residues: CASSPPGDTYSNQPQHF. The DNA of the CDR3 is TGTGCCAGCAGCCCACCCGGAGACACTTATAGCAATCAGCCCCAGCATTTT.

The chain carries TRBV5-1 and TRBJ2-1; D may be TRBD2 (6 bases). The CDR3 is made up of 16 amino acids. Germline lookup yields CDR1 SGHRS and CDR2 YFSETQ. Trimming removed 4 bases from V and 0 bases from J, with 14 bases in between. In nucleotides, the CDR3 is TGCGCCAGCAGCACGCGAGCGGGTAGCTCCTACAATGAGCAGTTCTTC. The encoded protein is CASSTRAGSSYNEQFF. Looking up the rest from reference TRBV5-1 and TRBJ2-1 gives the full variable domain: KAGVTQTPRYLIKTRGQQVTLSCSPISGHRSVSWYQQTPGQGLQFLFEYFSETQRNKGNFPGRFSGRQFSNSRSEMNVSTLELGDSALYLCASSTRAGSSYNEQFFGPGTRLTVL.

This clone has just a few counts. The CDR3 nucleotides are TGTGCCAGCAGCCGATCCTCGATCTCTGGAAACACCATATATTTT. It codes for CASSRSSISGNTIYF. The chain joins TRBV7-2 to TRBJ1-3; D call uncertain. The V end lost 5 bases, the J end lost 0 bases, and 11 bases lay between the germline ends. Per the germline V gene, CDR1 is SGHTA and CDR2 is FQGNSA. This CDR3 has 15 residues.

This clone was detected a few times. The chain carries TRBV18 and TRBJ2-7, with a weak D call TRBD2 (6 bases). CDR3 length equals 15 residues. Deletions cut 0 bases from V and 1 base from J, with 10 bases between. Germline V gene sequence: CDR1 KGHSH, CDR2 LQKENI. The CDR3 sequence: CASSPPGGRSYEQYF. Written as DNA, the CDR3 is TGTGCCAGCTCACCACCGGGGGGTCGATCCTACGAGCAGTACTTC.

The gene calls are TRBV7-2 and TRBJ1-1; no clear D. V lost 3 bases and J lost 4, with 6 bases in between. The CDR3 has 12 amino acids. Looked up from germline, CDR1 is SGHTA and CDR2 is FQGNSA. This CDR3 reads CASSFLGTEAFF. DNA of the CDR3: TGTGCCAGCAGCTTTCTGGGCACTGAAGCTTTCTTT.

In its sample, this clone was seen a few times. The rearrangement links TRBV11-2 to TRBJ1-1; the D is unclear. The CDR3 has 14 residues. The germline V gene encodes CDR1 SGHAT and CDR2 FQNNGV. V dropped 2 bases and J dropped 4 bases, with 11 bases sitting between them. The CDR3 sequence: CASSLRRVPTEAFF. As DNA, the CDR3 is TGTGCCAGCAGCTTACGAAGGGTTCCCACTGAAGCTTTCTTT.

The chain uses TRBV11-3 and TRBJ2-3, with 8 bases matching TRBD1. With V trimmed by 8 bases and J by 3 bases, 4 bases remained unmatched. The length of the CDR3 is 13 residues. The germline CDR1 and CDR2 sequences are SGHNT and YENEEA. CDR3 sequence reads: CASGTGGTDTQYF. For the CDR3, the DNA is TGTGCCAGCGGCACAGGGGGGACAGATACGCAGTATTTT. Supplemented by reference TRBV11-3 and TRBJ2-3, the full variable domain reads EAGVVQSPRYKIIEKKQPVAFWCNPISGHNTLYWYLQNLGQGPELLIRYENEEAVDDSQLPKDRFSAERLKGVDSTLKIQPAELGDSAVYLCASGTGGTDTQYFGPGTRLTVL.

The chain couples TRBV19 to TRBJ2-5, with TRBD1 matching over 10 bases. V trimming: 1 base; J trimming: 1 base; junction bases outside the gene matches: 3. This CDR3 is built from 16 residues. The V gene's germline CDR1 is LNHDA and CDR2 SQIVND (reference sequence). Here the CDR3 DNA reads TGTGCCAGTAGTATAGGGCGGACAGGGGGCCAAGAGACCCAGTACTTC. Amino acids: CASSIGRTGGQETQYF.

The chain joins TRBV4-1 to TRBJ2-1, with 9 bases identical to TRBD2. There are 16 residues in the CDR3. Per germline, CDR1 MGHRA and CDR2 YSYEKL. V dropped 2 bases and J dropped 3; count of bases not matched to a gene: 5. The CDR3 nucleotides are TGCGCCAGCAGCCAACTTAGCGGGGGAAACTACAATGAGCAGTTCTTC. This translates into CASSQLSGGNYNEQFF.

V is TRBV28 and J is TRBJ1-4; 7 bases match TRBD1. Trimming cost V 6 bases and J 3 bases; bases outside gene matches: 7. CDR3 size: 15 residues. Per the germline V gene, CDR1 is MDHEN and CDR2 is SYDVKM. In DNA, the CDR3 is TGTGCCAGCAGCACAGGGGACCGAGCTAATGAAAAACTGTTTTTT. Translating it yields CASSTGDRANEKLFF.

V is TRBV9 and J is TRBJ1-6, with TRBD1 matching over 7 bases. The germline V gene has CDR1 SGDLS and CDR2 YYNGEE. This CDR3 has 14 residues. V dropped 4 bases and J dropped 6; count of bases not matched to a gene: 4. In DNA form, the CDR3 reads TGTGCCAGCAGCCCGGGACAGTCTAATTCACCCCTCCACTTT. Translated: CASSPGQSNSPLHF. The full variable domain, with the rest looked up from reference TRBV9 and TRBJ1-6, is DSGVTQTPKHLITATGQRVTLRCSPRSGDLSVYWYQQSLDQGLQFLIQYYNGEERAKGNILERFSAQQFPDLHSELNLSSLELGDSALYFCASSPGQSNSPLHFGNGTRLTVT.

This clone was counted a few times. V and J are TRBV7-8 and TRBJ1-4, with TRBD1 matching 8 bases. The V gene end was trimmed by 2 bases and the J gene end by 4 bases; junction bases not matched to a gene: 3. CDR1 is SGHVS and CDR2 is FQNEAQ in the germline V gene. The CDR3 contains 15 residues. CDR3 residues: CASSLQGAGNEKLFF. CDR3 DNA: TGTGCCAGCAGCTTACAGGGGGCGGGTAATGAAAAACTGTTTTTT. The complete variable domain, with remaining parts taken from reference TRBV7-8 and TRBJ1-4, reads GAGVSQSPRYKVAKRGQDVALRCDPISGHVSLFWYQQALGQGPEFLTYFQNEAQLDKSGLPSDRFFAERPEGSVSTLKIQRTQQEDSAVYLCASSLQGAGNEKLFFGSGTQLSVL.

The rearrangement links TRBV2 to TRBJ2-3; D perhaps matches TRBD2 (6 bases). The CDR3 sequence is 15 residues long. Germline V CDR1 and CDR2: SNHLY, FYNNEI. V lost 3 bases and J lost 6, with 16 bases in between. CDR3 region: CASSEWTIPGDTQYF. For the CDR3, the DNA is TGTGCCAGCAGTGAGTGGACTATCCCGGGGGATACGCAGTATTTT.

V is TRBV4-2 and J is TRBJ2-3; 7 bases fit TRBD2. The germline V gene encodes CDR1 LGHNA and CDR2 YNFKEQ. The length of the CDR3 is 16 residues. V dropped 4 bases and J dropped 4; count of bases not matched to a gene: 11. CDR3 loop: CASSRGREGSADTQYF. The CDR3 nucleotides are TGTGCCAGCAGCCGAGGGAGGGAGGGGAGCGCAGATACGCAGTATTTT.

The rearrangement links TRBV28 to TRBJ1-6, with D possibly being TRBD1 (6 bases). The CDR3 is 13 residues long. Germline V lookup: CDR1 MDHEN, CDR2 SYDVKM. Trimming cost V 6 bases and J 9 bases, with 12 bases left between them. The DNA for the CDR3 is TGTGCCAGCAGCCCCGAGGGGGGTTCACCCCTCCACTTT. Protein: CASSPEGGSPLHF.

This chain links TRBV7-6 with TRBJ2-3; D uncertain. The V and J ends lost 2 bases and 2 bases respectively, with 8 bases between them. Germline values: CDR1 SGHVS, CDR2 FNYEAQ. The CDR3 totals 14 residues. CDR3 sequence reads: CASSLYSITDTQYF. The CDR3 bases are TGTGCCAGCAGCTTATACTCGATCACAGATACGCAGTATTTT. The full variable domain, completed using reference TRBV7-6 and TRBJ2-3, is GAGVSQSPRYKVTKRGQDVALRCDPISGHVSLYWYRQALGQGPEFLTYFNYEAQQDKSGLPNDRFSAERPEGSISTLTIQRTEQRDSAMYRCASSLYSITDTQYFGPGTRLTVL.